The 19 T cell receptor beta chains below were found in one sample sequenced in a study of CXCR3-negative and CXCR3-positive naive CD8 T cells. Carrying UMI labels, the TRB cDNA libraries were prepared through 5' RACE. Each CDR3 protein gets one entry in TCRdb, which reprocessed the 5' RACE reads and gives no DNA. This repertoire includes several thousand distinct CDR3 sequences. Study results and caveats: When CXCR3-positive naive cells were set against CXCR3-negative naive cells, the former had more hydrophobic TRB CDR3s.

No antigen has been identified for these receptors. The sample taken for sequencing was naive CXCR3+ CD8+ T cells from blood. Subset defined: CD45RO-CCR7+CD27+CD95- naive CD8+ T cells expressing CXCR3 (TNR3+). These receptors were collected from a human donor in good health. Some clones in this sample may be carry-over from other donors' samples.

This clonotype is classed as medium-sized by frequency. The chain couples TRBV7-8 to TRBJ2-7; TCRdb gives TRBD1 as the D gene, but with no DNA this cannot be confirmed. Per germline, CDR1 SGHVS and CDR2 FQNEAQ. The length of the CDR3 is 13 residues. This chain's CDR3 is CASSLRPRYEQYF. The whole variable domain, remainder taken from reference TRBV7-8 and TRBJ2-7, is GAGVSQSPRYKVAKRGQDVALRCDPISGHVSLFWYQQALGQGPEFLTYFQNEAQLDKSGLPSDRFFAERPEGSVSTLKIQRTQQEDSAVYLCASSLRPRYEQYFGPGTRLTVT.

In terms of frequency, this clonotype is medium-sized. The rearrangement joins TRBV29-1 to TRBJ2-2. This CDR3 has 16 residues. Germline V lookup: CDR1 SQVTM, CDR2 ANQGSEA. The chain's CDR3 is CSVNLDQRRNTGELFF.

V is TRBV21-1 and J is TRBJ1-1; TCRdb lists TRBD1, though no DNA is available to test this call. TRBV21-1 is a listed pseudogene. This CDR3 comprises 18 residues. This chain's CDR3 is CASSKESRGDGADTEAFF.

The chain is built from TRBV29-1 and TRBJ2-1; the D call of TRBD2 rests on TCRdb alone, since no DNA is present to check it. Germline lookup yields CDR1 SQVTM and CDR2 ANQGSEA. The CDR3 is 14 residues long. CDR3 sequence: CSVPSGPSYNEQFF.

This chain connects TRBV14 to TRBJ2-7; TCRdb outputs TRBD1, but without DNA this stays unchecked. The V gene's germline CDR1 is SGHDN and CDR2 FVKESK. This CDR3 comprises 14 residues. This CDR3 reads CASSQVGTGYEQYF.

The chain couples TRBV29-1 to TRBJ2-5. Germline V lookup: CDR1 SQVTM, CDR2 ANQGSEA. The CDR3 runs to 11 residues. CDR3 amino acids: CSVAEQETQYF.

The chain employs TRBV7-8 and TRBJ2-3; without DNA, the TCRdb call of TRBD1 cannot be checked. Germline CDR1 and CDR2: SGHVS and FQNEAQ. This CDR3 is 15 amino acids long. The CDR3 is CASSWATGATDTQYF.

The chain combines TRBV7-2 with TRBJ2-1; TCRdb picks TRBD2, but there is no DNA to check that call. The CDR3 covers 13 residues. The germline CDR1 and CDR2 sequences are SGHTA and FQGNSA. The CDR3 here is CASSILTSSEQFF. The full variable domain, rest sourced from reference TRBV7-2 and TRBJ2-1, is GAGVSQSPSNKVTEKGKDVELRCDPISGHTALYWYRQSLGQGLEFLIYFQGNSAPDKSGLPSDRFSAERTGGSVSTLTIQRTQQEDSAVYLCASSILTSSEQFFGPGTRLTVL.

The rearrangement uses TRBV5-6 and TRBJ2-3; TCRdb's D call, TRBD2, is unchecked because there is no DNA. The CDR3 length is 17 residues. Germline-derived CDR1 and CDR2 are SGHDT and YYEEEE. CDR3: CASSLDFGSLGTDTQYF.

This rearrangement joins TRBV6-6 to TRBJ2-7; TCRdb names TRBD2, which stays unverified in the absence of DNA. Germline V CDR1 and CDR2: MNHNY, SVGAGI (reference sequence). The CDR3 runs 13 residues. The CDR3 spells CASSDGQLGEQYF.

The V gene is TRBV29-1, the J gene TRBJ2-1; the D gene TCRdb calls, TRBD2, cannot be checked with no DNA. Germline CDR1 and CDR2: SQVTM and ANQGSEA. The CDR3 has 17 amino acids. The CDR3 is CSVEDPGLAQPRVEQFF.

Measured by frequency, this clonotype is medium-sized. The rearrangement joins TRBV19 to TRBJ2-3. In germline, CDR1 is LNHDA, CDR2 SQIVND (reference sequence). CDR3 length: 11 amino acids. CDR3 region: CASMIEDTQYF.

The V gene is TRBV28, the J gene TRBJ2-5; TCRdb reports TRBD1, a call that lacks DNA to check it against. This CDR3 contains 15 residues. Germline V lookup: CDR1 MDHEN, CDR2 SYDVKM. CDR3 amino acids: CASNLGGYPQETQYF.

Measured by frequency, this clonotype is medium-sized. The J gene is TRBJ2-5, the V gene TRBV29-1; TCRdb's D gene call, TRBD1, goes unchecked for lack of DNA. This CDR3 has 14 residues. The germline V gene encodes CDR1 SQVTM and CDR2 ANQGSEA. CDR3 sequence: CSVEGQILQETQYF.

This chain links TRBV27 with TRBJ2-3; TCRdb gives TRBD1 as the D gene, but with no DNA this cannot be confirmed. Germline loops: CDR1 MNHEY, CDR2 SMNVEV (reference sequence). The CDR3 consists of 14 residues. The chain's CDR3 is CASSWGSGTDTQYF.

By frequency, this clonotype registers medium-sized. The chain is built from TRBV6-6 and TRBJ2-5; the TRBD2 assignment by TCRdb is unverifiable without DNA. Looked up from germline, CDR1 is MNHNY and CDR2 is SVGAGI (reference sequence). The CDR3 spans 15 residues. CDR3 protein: CASRPGTSGRETQYF.

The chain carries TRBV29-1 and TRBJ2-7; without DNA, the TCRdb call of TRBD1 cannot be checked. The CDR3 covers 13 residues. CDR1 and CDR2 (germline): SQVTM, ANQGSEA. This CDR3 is CSVRGTERYEQYF.

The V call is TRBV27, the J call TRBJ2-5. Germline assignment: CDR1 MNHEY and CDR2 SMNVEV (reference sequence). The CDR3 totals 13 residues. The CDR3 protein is CASSFLGQETQYF.

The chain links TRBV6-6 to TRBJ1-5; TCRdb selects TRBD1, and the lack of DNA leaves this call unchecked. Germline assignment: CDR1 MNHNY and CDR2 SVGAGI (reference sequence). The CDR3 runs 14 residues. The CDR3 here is CASSAGQDNQPQHF.